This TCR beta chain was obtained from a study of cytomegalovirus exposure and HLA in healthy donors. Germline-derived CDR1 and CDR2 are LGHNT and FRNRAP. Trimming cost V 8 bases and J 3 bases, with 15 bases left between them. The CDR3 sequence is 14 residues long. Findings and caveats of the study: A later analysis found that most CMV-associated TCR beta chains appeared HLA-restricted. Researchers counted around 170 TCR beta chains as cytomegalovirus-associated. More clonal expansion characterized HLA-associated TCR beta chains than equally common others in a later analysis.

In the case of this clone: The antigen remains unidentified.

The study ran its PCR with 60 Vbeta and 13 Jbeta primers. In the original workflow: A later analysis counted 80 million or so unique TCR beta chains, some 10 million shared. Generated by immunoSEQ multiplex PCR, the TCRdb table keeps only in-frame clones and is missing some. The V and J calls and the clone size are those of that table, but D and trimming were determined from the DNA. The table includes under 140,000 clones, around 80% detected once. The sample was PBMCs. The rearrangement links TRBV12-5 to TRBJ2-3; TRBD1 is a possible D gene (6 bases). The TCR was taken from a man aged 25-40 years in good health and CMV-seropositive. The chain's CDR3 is CASHQGNRTDTQYF. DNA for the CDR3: TGTGCTAGTCACCAGGGGAATAGGACAGATACGCAGTATTTT.